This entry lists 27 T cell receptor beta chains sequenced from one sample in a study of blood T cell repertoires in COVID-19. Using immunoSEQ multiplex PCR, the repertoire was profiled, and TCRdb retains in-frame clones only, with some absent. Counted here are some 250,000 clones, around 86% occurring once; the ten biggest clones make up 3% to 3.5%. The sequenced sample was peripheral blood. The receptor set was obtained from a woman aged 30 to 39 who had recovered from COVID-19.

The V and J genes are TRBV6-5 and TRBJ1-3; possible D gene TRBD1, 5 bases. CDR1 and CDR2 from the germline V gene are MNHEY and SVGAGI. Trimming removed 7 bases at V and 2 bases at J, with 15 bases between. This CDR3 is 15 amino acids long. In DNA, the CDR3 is TGTGCCAGCATTGCTCAGGGAAACGCTGGAAACACCATATATTTT. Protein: CASIAQGNAGNTIYF.

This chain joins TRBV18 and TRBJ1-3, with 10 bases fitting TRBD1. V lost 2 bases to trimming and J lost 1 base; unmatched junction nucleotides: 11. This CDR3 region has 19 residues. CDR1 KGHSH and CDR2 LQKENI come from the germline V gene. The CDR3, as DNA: TGTGCCAGCTCACCATTAGGATTGGGACAGGGGCGTTCTGGAAACACCATATATTTT. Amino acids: CASSPLGLGQGRSGNTIYF.

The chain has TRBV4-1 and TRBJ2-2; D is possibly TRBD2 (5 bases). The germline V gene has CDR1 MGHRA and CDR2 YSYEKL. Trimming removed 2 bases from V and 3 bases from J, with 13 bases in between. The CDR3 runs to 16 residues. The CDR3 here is CASSQRLAQDTGELFF. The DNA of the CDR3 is TGCGCCAGCAGCCAAAGGCTAGCCCAAGACACCGGGGAGCTGTTTTTT.

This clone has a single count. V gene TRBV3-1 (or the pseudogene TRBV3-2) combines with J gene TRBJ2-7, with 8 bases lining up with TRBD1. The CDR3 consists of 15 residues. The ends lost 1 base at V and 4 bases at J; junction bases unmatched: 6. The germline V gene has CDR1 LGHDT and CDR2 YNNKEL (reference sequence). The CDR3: CASSQGAGGWYEQYF. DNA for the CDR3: TGTGCCAGCAGCCAAGGGGCAGGGGGCTGGTACGAGCAGTACTTC.

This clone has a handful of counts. The CDR3 DNA follows: TGCGCCAGCAGCTTCGAATTTGGGGGCCGGAATGAAGCTTTCTTT. It yields the protein CASSFEFGGRNEAFF. The genes are TRBV5-1 and TRBJ1-1; tentatively, D is TRBD1 (6 bases). The CDR3 totals 15 residues. V lost 2 bases to trimming and J lost 7 bases, with 18 bases between them. Germline assignment: CDR1 SGHRS and CDR2 YFSETQ.

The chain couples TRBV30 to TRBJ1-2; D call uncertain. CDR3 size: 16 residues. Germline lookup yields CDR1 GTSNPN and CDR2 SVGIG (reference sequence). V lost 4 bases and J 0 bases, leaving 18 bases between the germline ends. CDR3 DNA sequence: TGTGCCTGGACCTTGGGAGGAGCCGGGACTAACTATGGCTACACCTTC. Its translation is CAWTLGGAGTNYGYTF. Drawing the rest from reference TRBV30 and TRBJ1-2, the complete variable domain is SQTIHQWPATLVQPVGSPLSLECTVEGTSNPNLYWYRQAAGRGLQLLFYSVGIGQISSEVPQNLSASRPQDRQFILSSKKLLLSDSGFYLCAWTLGGAGTNYGYTFGSGTRLTVV.

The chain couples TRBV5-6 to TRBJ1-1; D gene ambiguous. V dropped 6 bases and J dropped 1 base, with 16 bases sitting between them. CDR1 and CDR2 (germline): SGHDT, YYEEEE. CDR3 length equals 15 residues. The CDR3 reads CASTAIRRGNTEAFF. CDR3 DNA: TGTGCCAGCACCGCGATTCGGCGGGGGAACACTGAAGCTTTCTTT. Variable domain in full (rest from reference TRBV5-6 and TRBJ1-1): DAGVTQSPTHLIKTRGQQVTLRCSPKSGHDTVSWYQQALGQGPQFIFQYYEEEERQRGNFPDRFSGHQFPNYSSELNVNALLLGDSALYLCASTAIRRGNTEAFFGQGTRLTVV.

CDR3 sequence (DNA): TGTGCCAGCAGTCCACCGGGACTAGCTGTTGAGCAGTTCTTC. Encoded protein: CASSPPGLAVEQFF. The gene calls are TRBV2 and TRBJ2-1; 9 nucleotides agree with TRBD2. This CDR3 contains 14 residues. The germline V gene encodes CDR1 SNHLY and CDR2 FYNNEI. Losses at the gene ends were 5 bases for V and 9 bases for J; bases not matched to a gene: 8.

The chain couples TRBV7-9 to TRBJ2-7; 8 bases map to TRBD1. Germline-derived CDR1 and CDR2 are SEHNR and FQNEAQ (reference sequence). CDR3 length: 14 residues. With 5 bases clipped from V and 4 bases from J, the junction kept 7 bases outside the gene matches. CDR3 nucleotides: TGTGCCAGCAGCCGACAGGGGTTTGGATACGAGCAGTACTTC. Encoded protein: CASSRQGFGYEQYF.

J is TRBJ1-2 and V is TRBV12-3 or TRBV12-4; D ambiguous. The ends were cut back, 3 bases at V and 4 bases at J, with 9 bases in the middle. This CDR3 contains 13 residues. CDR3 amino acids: CASSLEGIYGYTF. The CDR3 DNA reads TGTGCCAGCAGTTTGGAGGGAATCTATGGCTACACCTTC.

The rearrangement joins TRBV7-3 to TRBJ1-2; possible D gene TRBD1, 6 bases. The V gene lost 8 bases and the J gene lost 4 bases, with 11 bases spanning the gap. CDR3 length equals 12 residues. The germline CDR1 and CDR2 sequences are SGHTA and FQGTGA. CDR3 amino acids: CASGDTSYGYTF. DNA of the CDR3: TGTGCCAGCGGGGACACAAGCTATGGCTACACCTTC.

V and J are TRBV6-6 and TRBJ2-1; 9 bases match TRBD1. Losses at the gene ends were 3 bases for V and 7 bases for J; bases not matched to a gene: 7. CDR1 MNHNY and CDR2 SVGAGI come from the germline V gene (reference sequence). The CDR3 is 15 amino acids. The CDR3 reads CASSYPGQGRNEQFF. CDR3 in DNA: TGTGCCAGCAGTTATCCGGGACAGGGAAGGAATGAGCAGTTCTTC.

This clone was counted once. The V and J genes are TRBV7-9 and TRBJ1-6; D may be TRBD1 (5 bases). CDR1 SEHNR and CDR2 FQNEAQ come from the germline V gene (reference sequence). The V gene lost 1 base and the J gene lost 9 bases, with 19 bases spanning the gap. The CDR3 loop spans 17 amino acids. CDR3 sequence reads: CASSLEWRGAGGSPLHF. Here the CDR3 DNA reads TGTGCCAGCAGCTTAGAGTGGAGGGGCGCGGGGGGTTCACCCCTCCACTTT.

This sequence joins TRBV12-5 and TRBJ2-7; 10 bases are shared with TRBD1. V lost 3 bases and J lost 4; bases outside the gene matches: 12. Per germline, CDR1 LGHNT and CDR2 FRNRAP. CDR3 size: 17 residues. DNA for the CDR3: TGTGCTAGTGGTTTACGGACAGGGGGGAGCCCATCGTACGAGCAGTACTTC. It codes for CASGLRTGGSPSYEQYF.

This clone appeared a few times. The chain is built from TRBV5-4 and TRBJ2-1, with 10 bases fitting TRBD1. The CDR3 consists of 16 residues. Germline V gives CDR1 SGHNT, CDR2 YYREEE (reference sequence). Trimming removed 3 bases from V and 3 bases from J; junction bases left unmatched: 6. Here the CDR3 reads CASSSRDRGIYNEQFF. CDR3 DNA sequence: TGTGCCAGCAGCTCAAGGGACAGGGGAATCTACAATGAGCAGTTCTTC.

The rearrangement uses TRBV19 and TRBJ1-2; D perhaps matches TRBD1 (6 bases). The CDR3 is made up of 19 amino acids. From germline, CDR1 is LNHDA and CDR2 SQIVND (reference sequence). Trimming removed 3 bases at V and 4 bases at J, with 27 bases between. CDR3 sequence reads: CASSMNLRDKPWELYGYTF. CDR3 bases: TGTGCCAGTAGTATGAATCTCCGGGACAAACCCTGGGAGCTCTATGGCTACACCTTC.

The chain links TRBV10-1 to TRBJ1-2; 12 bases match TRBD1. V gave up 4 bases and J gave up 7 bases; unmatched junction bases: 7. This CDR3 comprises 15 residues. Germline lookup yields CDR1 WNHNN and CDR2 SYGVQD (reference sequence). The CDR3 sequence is CASSAPGQGAFGYTF. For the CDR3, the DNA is TGCGCCAGCAGTGCCCCGGGACAGGGGGCCTTTGGCTACACCTTC.

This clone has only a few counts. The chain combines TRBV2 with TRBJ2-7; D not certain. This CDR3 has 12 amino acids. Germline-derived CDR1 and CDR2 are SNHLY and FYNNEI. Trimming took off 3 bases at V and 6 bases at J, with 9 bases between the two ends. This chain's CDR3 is CASSDTYAEQYF. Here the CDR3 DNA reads TGTGCCAGCAGTGATACTTATGCCGAGCAGTACTTC.

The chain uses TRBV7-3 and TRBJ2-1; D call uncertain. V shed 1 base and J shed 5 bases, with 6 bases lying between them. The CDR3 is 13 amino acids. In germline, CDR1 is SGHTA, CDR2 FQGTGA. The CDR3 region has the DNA TGTGCCAGCAGCTTAATACAGAACAATGAGCAGTTCTTC. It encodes CASSLIQNNEQFF.

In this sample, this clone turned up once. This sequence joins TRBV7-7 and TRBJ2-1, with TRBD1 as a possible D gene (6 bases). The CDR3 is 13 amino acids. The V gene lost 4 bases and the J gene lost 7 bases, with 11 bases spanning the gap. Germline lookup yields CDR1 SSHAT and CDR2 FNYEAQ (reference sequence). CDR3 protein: CASSSDRYNEQFF. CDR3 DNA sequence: TGTGCCAGCAGCTCGGACAGATATAATGAGCAGTTCTTC.

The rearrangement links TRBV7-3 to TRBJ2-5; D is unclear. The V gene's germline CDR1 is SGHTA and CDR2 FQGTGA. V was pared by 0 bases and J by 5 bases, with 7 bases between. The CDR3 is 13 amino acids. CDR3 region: CASSLTAVETQYF. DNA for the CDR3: TGTGCCAGCAGCTTAACGGCCGTGGAGACCCAGTACTTC.

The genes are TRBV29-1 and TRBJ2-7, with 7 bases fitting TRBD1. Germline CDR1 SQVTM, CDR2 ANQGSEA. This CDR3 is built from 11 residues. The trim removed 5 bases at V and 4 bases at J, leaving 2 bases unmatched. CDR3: CSVRRGYEQYF. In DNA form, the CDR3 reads TGCAGCGTTCGCAGGGGGTACGAGCAGTACTTC.

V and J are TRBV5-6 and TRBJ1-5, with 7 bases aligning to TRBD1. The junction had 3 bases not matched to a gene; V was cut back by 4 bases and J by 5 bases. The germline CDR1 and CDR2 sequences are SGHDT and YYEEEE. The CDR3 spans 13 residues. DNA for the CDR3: TGTGCCAGCAGCAGGGGACAGTATCAGCCCCAGCATTTT. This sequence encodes CASSRGQYQPQHF.

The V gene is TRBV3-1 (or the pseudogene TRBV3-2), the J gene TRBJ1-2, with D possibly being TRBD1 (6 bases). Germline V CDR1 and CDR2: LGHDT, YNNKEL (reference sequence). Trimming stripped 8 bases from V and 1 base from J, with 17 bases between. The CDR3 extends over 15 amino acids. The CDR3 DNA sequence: TGTGCCAGCTGGGGGCCGACAACGCTTAACTATGGCTACACCTTC. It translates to CASWGPTTLNYGYTF.

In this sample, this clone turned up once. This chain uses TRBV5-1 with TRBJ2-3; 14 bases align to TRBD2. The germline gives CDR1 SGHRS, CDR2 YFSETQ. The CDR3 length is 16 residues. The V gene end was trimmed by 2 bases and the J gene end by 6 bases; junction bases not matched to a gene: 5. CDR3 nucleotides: TGCGCCAGCAGCTTAAGACTAGCGGGGGGGCTGGATACGCAGTATTTT. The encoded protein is CASSLRLAGGLDTQYF.

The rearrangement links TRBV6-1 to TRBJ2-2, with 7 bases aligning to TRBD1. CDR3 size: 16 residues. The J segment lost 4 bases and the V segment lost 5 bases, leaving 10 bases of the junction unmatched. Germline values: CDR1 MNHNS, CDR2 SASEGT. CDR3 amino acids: CASSKDRALGTGELFF. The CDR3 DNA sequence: TGTGCCAGCAGTAAAGACAGGGCCCTGGGCACCGGGGAGCTGTTTTTT.

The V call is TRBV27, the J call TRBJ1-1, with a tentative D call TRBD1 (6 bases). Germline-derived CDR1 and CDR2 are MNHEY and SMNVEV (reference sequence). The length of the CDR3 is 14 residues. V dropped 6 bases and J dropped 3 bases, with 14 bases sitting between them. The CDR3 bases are TGTGCCAGCAGCAGGACCGGGGGGCACACTGAAGCTTTCTTT. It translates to CASSRTGGHTEAFF.